These T cell receptor beta chains were read from a single sample in a study of T cell repertoires in cytomegalovirus infection. Via MiXCR, TCRdb re-called the reads, giving one row per CDR3 protein. The table lists about 830,000 distinct CDR3 sequences, around a third of them singletons. Their target antigens are unknown. Material: cultured CD8+ T cells from PBMCs, obtained from culture after CMV antigen stimulation. These receptors all come from a human donor in good health (CMV status not recorded). Some clones in this sample may be carry-over from other donors' samples. Each CDR3 is given without its conserved first and last residue. Size is stated for part of the rows, as once, few or many counts, or as a class when the clone is expanded.

V gene,clone size,CDR3 protein
TRBV5-6,few,ASSPRDPDYEQY
TRBV12-3/TRBV12-4,-,ASNSGGTNTEAF
TRBV4-1,few,ASSQGQGVPNYGYT
TRBV6-1,-,ASAVLQLSGGYT
TRBV6-5,-,ASSYPGGHDNEQF
TRBV27,-,ASSTQKGAGTEAF
TRBV20-1,-,SARDRSGGVIGETQY
TRBV27,few,ASSPETSGTYNEQF
TRBV7-9,few,ASSLVGWQGYEQY
TRBV12-3/TRBV12-4,few,ASSRTLGYNEQF